This is a list of T cell receptor beta chains from one sample in a study of cytomegalovirus exposure and HLA in healthy donors. TCRdb keeps only in-frame clones here, not all; method: immunoSEQ multiplex PCR. The sample has more than 100,000 clones, around 74% seen once; the top ten hold under 6.5%. The sequencing sample was made of PBMCs. The receptors stem from a woman aged 45-59 years in good health and CMV-seropositive. The CDR3 runs from the conserved cysteine through the conserved F or W. D genes are given only for firm matches. A row's size may be missing; if present it is once, few, many or a size class.

DNA | CDR3 | D | size | J | V
TGTGCCAGCAGCTTCACACTAGCGGGGGAAACCTACGAGCAGTACTTC | CASSFTLAGETYEQYF | TRBD2 | NA | TRBJ2-7 | TRBV11-3
TGCGCCAGCAGCTTTGGACAGACCGGGGAGCTGTTTTTT | CASSFGQTGELFF | NA | few | TRBJ2-2 | TRBV5-1
TGTGCCATCAGTGAGTTGAGGGAGCAGTTCTTC | CAISELREQFF | NA | NA | TRBJ2-1 | TRBV10-3
TGTGCCAGCAGCCGGACAGGGGGAGGGGAGGGCTATGGCTACACCTTC | CASSRTGGGEGYGYTF | TRBD1 | NA | TRBJ1-2 | TRBV7-2
TGTGCCAGCAGCATAGGACAGGGGGCAGAGACCCAGTACTTC | CASSIGQGAETQYF | TRBD1 | NA | TRBJ2-5 | TRBV9
TGTGCCAGCAGTTTCCGGTCCACCGGGGAGCTGTTTTTT | CASSFRSTGELFF | NA | NA | TRBJ2-2 | TRBV27
TGTGCCAGCAGCTTCCCCCCAACCGGGGGTGACGATACGCAGTATTTT | CASSFPPTGGDDTQYF | NA | NA | TRBJ2-3 | TRBV5-4
TGTGCCAGCAGCGGACAGGGAAGGGTTGACAATCAGCCCCAGCATTTT | CASSGQGRVDNQPQHF | TRBD1 | NA | TRBJ1-5 | TRBV5-5
TGTGCCAGTTTAGAAAGGGGGGAGCAGTTCTTC | CASLERGEQFF | NA | NA | TRBJ2-1 | TRBV6-1
TGTGCCAGCAGCGTTACAGGGGTTAGCAATCAGCCCCAGCATTTT | CASSVTGVSNQPQHF | TRBD1 | NA | TRBJ1-5 | TRBV7-8
TGTGCCAGCAGCCTGACAGGGAGAGGAACAGATACGCAGTATTTT | CASSLTGRGTDTQYF | TRBD1 | NA | TRBJ2-3 | TRBV7-2
TGTGCCAGTAGTAGGGCCCGCAATCAGCCCCAGCATTTT | CASSRARNQPQHF | NA | NA | TRBJ1-5 | TRBV19
TGTGCCAGCAGCGTATGGGGGCGGAGCACAGATACGCAGTATTTT | CASSVWGRSTDTQYF | NA | NA | TRBJ2-3 | TRBV9
TGTGCCAGCAGTGAAGACCGAGGGCAGCCCCAGCATTTT | CASSEDRGQPQHF | NA | NA | TRBJ1-5 | TRBV6-1
TGTGCCAGCAGCCTTAATGACAGGGGTGGGAACTATGGCTACACCTTC | CASSLNDRGGNYGYTF | TRBD1 | NA | TRBJ1-2 | TRBV4-2
TGTGCCAGCAGCCCCGCCTCAGCAACTAATGAAAAACTGTTTTTT | CASSPASATNEKLFF | NA | NA | TRBJ1-4 | TRBV7-2
TGTGCCAGTACACTTGGAAACACCATATATTTT | CASTLGNTIYF | NA | NA | TRBJ1-3 | TRBV19
TGTGCCAGCAGCTTAGATTCCCAGGGAGGAGAGAATACTGAAGCTTTCTTT | CASSLDSQGGENTEAFF | NA | NA | TRBJ1-1 | TRBV11-2
TGTGCCCGCAGTTTCCGGACAGGGTCGGGGGACACTGAAGCTTTCTTT | CARSFRTGSGDTEAFF | TRBD1 | NA | TRBJ1-1 | TRBV6-5
TGCGCCAGTTGTCTCCCGGGGGGGCCAGATACGCAGTATTTT | CASCLPGGPDTQYF | TRBD2 | NA | TRBJ2-3 | TRBV23-1
TGTGCCAGCAGCCCACAGGGTAGAAGGTCCTACGAGCAGTACTTC | CASSPQGRRSYEQYF | NA | few | TRBJ2-7 | TRBV7-9
TGTGCCAGCAGCTTGAGCGGGGGGGCCTACGAGCAGTACTTC | CASSLSGGAYEQYF | TRBD2 | NA | TRBJ2-7 | TRBV7-8
TGTGCCAGCAGCCAAGGGCTTCTAGCGATGGAAGAGACCCAGTACTTC | CASSQGLLAMEETQYF | NA | NA | TRBJ2-5 | TRBV14
TGTGCCAGCAGTGCCGGGATCCAAGATTATGGCTACACCTTC | CASSAGIQDYGYTF | NA | NA | TRBJ1-2 | TRBV25-1
TGCGCCAGCAGCCGGGGACAGTCTGAAGCTTTCTTT | CASSRGQSEAFF | TRBD1 | NA | TRBJ1-1 | TRBV5-1
TGTGCCAGCAGCGTAGATACTGGAAACACCATATATTTT | CASSVDTGNTIYF | NA | NA | TRBJ1-3 | TRBV9
TGTGCCAGCAGCGAGGGTGGGAGGCGCGGCACCGGGGAGCTGTTTTTT | CASSEGGRRGTGELFF | NA | NA | TRBJ2-2 | TRBV7-2
TGTGCCAGCAGCTTAGATCGGGTGACTGAAGCTTTCTTT | CASSLDRVTEAFF | NA | NA | TRBJ1-1 | TRBV11-2
TGCGCCAGCAGCAACGAACAGGGCGCAGATACGCAGTATTTT | CASSNEQGADTQYF | NA | NA | TRBJ2-3 | TRBV5-1